This T cell receptor (beta chain) was sequenced in a study of T cell responses to AZD1222 COVID-19 vaccine. A word on this clone: Its antigen is as yet unknown.

Trimming took off 7 bases at V and 4 bases at J, with 19 bases between the two ends. Germline-derived CDR1 and CDR2 are SNHLY and FYNNEI. The CDR3 loop spans 15 amino acids. Only in-frame clones appear in the TCRdb table, and some are missing; sequencing was by immunoSEQ multiplex PCR. The sample gives about 130,000 clones, 70% to 90% of which show up once; 8% is in the top ten. General observations from the study: Donors skewed white British and female; clonal diversity was possibly underestimated. Reports say nearly half of spike-specific TCRs go after unmutated variant regions.

The sequence came from an adult in good health. This chain joins TRBV2 and TRBJ1-2; D not certain. Source: peripheral blood, taken on day 0 of AZD1222 vaccination. The CDR3 sequence is CASNPQTSTGYGYTF. The CDR3 coding sequence is TGTGCCAGCAACCCCCAGACATCCACGGGCTATGGCTACACCTTC.